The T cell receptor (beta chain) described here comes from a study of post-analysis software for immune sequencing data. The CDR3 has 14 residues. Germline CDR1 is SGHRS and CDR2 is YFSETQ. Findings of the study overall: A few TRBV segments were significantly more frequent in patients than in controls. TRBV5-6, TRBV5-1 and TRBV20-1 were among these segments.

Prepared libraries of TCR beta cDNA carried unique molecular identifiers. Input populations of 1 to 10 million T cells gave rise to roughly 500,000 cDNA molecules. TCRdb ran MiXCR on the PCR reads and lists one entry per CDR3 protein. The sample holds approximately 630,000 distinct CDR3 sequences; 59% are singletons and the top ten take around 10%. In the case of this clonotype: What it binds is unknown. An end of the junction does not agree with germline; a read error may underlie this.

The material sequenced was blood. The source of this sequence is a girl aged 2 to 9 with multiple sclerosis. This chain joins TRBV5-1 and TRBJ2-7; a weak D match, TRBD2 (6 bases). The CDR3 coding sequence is TGTGCCAGCAGCTTGGAGGGACTTTCCTACGAGCAGTACTTC. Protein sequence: CASSLEGLSYEQYF.